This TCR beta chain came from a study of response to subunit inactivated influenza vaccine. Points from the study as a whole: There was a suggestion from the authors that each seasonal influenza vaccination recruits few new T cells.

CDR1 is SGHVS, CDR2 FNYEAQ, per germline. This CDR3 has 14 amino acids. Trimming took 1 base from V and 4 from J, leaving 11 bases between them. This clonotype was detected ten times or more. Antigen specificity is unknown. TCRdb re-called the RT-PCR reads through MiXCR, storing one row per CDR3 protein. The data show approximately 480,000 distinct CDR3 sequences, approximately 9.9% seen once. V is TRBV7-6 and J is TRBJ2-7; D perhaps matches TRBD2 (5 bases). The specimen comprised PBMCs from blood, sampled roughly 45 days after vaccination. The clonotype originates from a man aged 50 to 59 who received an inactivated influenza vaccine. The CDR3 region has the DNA TGTGCCAGCAGCTTAGACCTGGGCGGGTACGAGCAGTACTTC. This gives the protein CASSLDLGGYEQYF.